These 25 T cell receptor beta chains originate from one sample sequenced in a study of shared clonotypes between healthy human individuals. Profiled with immunoSEQ multiplex PCR; TCRdb holds only in-frame clones, not every one. Of some 95,000 clones listed, 60% to 75% are singletons. The sequenced sample was memory CD8+ T cells sorted from blood. Subset noted: CD45RO+ cells pooled with CCR7-negative TemRA cells. The receptors derive from a man aged 25-45 years in good health.

This clone was detected only a few times. The chain links TRBV5-6 to TRBJ2-7; a possible D gene is TRBD1 (5 bases). The CDR3 is 17 amino acids. Trimming removed 4 bases from V and 3 bases from J, with 23 bases in between. The germline V gene has CDR1 SGHDT and CDR2 YYEEEE. CDR3 loop: CASSLYYRNSYNYEQYF. CDR3 nucleotides: TGTGCCAGCAGCCTTTACTACAGGAACTCGTACAACTACGAGCAGTACTTC. The whole variable domain, filled in from reference TRBV5-6 and TRBJ2-7, reads DAGVTQSPTHLIKTRGQQVTLRCSPKSGHDTVSWYQQALGQGPQFIFQYYEEEERQRGNFPDRFSGHQFPNYSSELNVNALLLGDSALYLCASSLYYRNSYNYEQYFGPGTRLTVT.

The CDR3 loop is CASSDAALYNEQFF. The DNA of the CDR3 is TGTGCCAGCAGTGATGCTGCGCTTTACAATGAGCAGTTCTTC. V is TRBV2 and J is TRBJ2-1, with D unclear. The V and J ends lost 3 bases and 4 bases respectively, with 10 bases between them. Germline CDR1 SNHLY, CDR2 FYNNEI. The CDR3 runs 14 residues.

V usage is TRBV2 and J usage is TRBJ1-4, with a tentative D call TRBD1 (5 bases). The germline CDR1 and CDR2 sequences are SNHLY and FYNNEI. This CDR3 has 13 amino acids. V was trimmed by 7 bases and J by 2 bases, leaving 8 bases between them. Here the CDR3 reads CASKGRTNEKLFF. As DNA, the CDR3 is TGTGCCAGCAAGGGACGGACTAATGAAAAACTGTTTTTT.

The chain joins TRBV4-3 to TRBJ2-3; a weak D match, TRBD1 (5 bases). The CDR3 runs 21 residues. Germline CDR1 and CDR2: LGHNA and YSLEER. Trimming cost V 2 bases and J 0 bases, with 27 bases left between them. The CDR3, as DNA: TGCGCCAGCAGCCAACAACCCCATGTTCAGGGCGTACCGACTAGCACAGATACGCAGTATTTT. It translates to CASSQQPHVQGVPTSTDTQYF.

The sample holds one count of this clone. The chain uses TRBV7-2 and TRBJ2-6; maybe TRBD2 (6 bases). Germline loops: CDR1 SGHTA, CDR2 FQGNSA. There are 18 residues in the CDR3. With 0 bases removed from V and 2 bases from J, the gap between germline ends came to 14 bases. The CDR3 DNA reads as TGTGCCAGCAGCTTAGCCCCCGTCGGGGGAACTGGGGCCAACGTCCTGACTTTC. Its translation is CASSLAPVGGTGANVLTF.

This rearrangement joins TRBV6-5 to TRBJ2-1, with D uncertain. CDR1 is MNHEY, CDR2 SVGAGI, per germline. Deletions cut 6 bases from V and 9 bases from J, with 12 bases between. The CDR3 covers 12 residues. CDR3 bases: TGTGCCAGCAGCCCCCACAGAAGTGAGCAGTTCTTC. Its protein is CASSPHRSEQFF.

The chain couples TRBV5-1 to TRBJ2-5; the D is unclear. V dropped 2 bases and J dropped 1 base, with 6 bases sitting between them. Germline V lookup: CDR1 SGHRS, CDR2 YFSETQ. The CDR3 covers 13 residues. The CDR3: CASSFFLQETQYF. CDR3 sequence (DNA): TGCGCCAGCAGCTTCTTCCTCCAAGAGACCCAGTACTTC.

A few counts support this clone. The chain is built from TRBV10-1 and TRBJ2-2; D may be TRBD1 (5 bases). The V gene's germline CDR1 is WNHNN and CDR2 SYGVQD (reference sequence). V gave up 6 bases and J gave up 6 bases, with 11 bases separating them. The CDR3 is 13 amino acids. DNA for the CDR3: TGCGCCAGCAGCCTCGACAGTTCCGGGGAGCTGTTTTTT. Residues: CASSLDSSGELFF.

In nucleotides, the CDR3 is TGTGCCACCCAACTAGCGTACCACAATGAGCAGTTCTTC. Its translation is CATQLAYHNEQFF. The genes are TRBV19 and TRBJ2-1; TRBD2 matches 7 bases. The CDR3 is 13 amino acids. V was clipped by 10 bases and J by 5 bases; unmatched bases: 8. In germline, CDR1 is LNHDA, CDR2 SQIVND (reference sequence).

The gene calls are TRBV20-1 and TRBJ2-2; D ambiguous. Germline V CDR1 and CDR2: DFQATT, SNEGSKA (reference sequence). The V end lost 6 bases, the J end lost 2 bases, and 4 bases lay between the germline ends. This CDR3 is 11 amino acids long. The CDR3 is CSAVNTGELFF. CDR3 bases: TGCAGTGCGGTAAACACCGGGGAGCTGTTTTTT.

CDR3 sequence (DNA): TGTGTCACTAGCGCCTTCTACGAGCAGTACTTC. This encodes CVTSAFYEQYF. This rearrangement joins TRBV28 to TRBJ2-7, with TRBD2 identical over 7 bases. The CDR3 consists of 11 residues. CDR1 MDHEN and CDR2 SYDVKM come from the germline V gene.

This clone was seen more than once but under ten times. The chain combines TRBV7-9 with TRBJ2-2; 11 bases are shared with TRBD2. Looked up from germline, CDR1 is SEHNR and CDR2 is FQNEAQ (reference sequence). The CDR3 has 14 residues. J gave up 6 bases and V 3 bases, and 0 bases lay outside the gene matches. For the CDR3, the DNA is TGTGCCAGCAGCTTTAGCGGGAGGGCCGGGGAGCTGTTTTTT. It codes for CASSFSGRAGELFF.

This sequence joins TRBV19 and TRBJ1-2, with D uncertain. The CDR3 is made up of 13 amino acids. V lost 6 bases and J lost 8, with 16 bases in between. Germline assignment: CDR1 LNHDA and CDR2 SQIVND (reference sequence). The CDR3: CASSQIILGGYTF. The CDR3 bases are TGTGCCAGTAGCCAAATAATCTTGGGGGGCTACACCTTC.

The chain recombines TRBV2 with TRBJ2-1; 11 positions match TRBD2. The junction had 6 bases not matched to a gene; V was cut back by 4 bases and J by 7 bases. CDR3 length: 15 amino acids. Germline CDR1 SNHLY, CDR2 FYNNEI. CDR3 sequence reads: CASSVLAGDLNEQFF. CDR3 nucleotide sequence: TGTGCCAGCAGTGTACTAGCGGGAGATCTTAATGAGCAGTTCTTC. Full variable domain (missing parts from reference TRBV2 and TRBJ2-1): EPEVTQTPSHQVTQMGQEVILRCVPISNHLYFYWYRQILGQKVEFLVSFYNNEISEKSEIFDDQFSVERPDGSNFTLKIRSTKLEDSAMYFCASSVLAGDLNEQFFGPGTRLTVL.

The chain is built from TRBV19 and TRBJ2-7, with TRBD2 matching over 8 bases. The CDR3 extends over 15 amino acids. V gave up 5 bases and J gave up 4 bases; unmatched junction bases: 10. Germline V gene sequence: CDR1 LNHDA, CDR2 SQIVND (reference sequence). The CDR3 is CASSPQPTSVYEQYF. The CDR3 bases are TGTGCCAGTAGTCCCCAACCGACTAGCGTATACGAGCAGTACTTC.

This sequence joins TRBV2 and TRBJ2-3, with D possibly TRBD2 on 6 matching bases. CDR1 is SNHLY and CDR2 is FYNNEI in the germline V gene. This CDR3 is built from 14 residues. V was trimmed by 6 bases and J by 4 bases, leaving 14 bases between them. CDR3 loop: CASSLLGGADTQYF. As DNA, the CDR3 is TGTGCCAGCAGCCTTTTAGGAGGGGCAGATACGCAGTATTTT.

The rearrangement uses TRBV19 and TRBJ1-2; tentatively, D is TRBD1 (5 bases). This CDR3 has 11 residues. CDR1 is LNHDA and CDR2 is SQIVND in the germline V gene (reference sequence). V was cut by 6 bases and J by 8 bases, with 10 bases left in between. The CDR3 bases are TGTGCCAGTAGCCCCGGGGGAGGCTACACCTTC. As protein: CASSPGGGYTF.

The CDR3 sequence is CASRTGQGLGEQYF. DNA of the CDR3: TGTGCCAGCAGGACGGGACAGGGTCTGGGCGAGCAGTACTTC. V gene TRBV2 combines with J gene TRBJ2-7, with 9 bases matching TRBD1. Germline V CDR1 and CDR2: SNHLY, FYNNEI. This CDR3 contains 14 residues. J gave up 6 bases and V 6 bases, and 9 bases lay outside the gene matches.

This clone was picked up a small number of times. The chain recombines TRBV19 with TRBJ2-7; 7 nucleotides agree with TRBD2. Germline-derived CDR1 and CDR2 are LNHDA and SQIVND (reference sequence). CDR3 length equals 15 residues. The junction had 10 bases not matched to a gene; V was cut back by 6 bases and J by 2 bases. The DNA of the CDR3 is TGTGCCAGTAGCGGAAGCCTAGCGGATCCCTACGAGCAGTACTTC. Protein: CASSGSLADPYEQYF.

The rearrangement uses TRBV28 and TRBJ2-7; perhaps TRBD1 as D (6 bases). The CDR3 length is 13 residues. Germline CDR1 MDHEN, CDR2 SYDVKM. The V end lost 2 bases, the J end lost 7 bases, and 12 bases lay between the germline ends. The CDR3 region is CASSLGTPVEQYF. Here the CDR3 DNA reads TGTGCCAGCAGTTTAGGGACACCGGTGGAGCAGTACTTC.

This sequence joins TRBV9 and TRBJ2-1; TRBD2 agrees at 9 bases. The length of the CDR3 is 15 residues. After removal of 2 bases from V and 2 bases from J, the junction contained 2 bases not matched to a gene. Germline CDR1 is SGDLS and CDR2 is YYNGEE. The CDR3 loop reads CASSVSGSAYNEQFF. CDR3 bases: TGTGCCAGCAGCGTTAGCGGGAGTGCCTACAATGAGCAGTTCTTC.

The CDR3 DNA follows: TGCGCCAGCAGCCAAGATTTGGAGGTATCGGGGGGGAGATGGCTGGAGACCCAGTACTTC. Translation gives CASSQDLEVSGGRWLETQYF. V usage is TRBV4-3 and J usage is TRBJ2-5; 8 bases are a match to TRBD2. The CDR3 runs to 20 residues. CDR1 and CDR2 (germline): LGHNA, YSLEER. V gave up 0 bases and J gave up 5 bases; unmatched junction bases: 20.

This rearrangement joins TRBV7-6 to TRBJ2-5; D tentatively fits TRBD1 or TRBD2 (5 bases each). The DNA matches TRBJ2-7 better at its end, which makes the J call doubtful. The CDR3 length is 13 residues. CDR1 is SGHVS, CDR2 FNYEAQ, per germline. CDR3 coding DNA: TGTGCCAGCAGCCATCAGGGAGACTACGAGCAGTACTTC. It translates to CASSHQGDYEQYF.

The gene calls are TRBV28 and TRBJ2-1; the match to TRBD2 covers 10 bases. The CDR3 extends over 15 amino acids. Germline V CDR1 and CDR2: MDHEN, SYDVKM. The trim removed 3 bases at V and 7 bases at J, leaving 6 bases unmatched. The CDR3 bases are TGTGCCAGCAGTTTTCTCCTAGCGGGAGTGAATGAGCAGTTCTTC. The encoded protein is CASSFLLAGVNEQFF.

The count of this clone is one. The chain couples TRBV6-5 to TRBJ1-5; 7 bases match TRBD1. This CDR3 is built from 15 residues. Germline loops: CDR1 MNHEY, CDR2 SVGAGI. With 8 bases clipped from V and 3 bases from J, the junction kept 10 bases outside the gene matches. CDR3 loop: CASAISGTDNQPQHF. CDR3 nucleotides: TGTGCCAGCGCCATTTCCGGGACAGACAATCAGCCCCAGCATTTT.